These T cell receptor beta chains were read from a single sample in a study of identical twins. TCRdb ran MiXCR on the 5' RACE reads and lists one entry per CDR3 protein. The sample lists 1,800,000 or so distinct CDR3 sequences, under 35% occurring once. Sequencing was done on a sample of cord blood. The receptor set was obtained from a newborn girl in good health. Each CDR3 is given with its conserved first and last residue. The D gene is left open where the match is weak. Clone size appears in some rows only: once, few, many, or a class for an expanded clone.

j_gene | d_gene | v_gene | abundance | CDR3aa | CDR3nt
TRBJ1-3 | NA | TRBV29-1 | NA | CSVSGNGNTIYF | TGCAGCGTTTCAGGGAACGGAAACACCATATATTTT
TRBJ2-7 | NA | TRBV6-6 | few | CASSYIGGLYEQYF | TGTGCCAGCAGTTACATTGGGGGGCTCTACGAGCAGTACTTC
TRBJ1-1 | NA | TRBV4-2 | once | CASSQDRNRGLTEAFF | TGTGCCAGCAGCCAAGATAGGAATCGGGGCTTGACTGAAGCTTTCTTT
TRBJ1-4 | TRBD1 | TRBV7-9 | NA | CASRPTSGTGNEKLFF | TGTGCCAGCAGGCCAACGTCCGGGACAGGGAATGAAAAACTGTTTTTT
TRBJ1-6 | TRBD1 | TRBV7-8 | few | CASSLGTGSSYNSPLHF | TGTGCCAGCAGCTTAGGGACAGGGAGCTCCTATAATTCACCCCTCCACTTT
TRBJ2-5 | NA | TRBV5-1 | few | CASSRDQEQYF | TGCGCCAGCAGCCGGGACCAAGAGCAGTACTTC
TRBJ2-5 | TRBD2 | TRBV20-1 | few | CSARLAVKETQYF | TGCAGTGCTAGACTAGCGGTAAAGGAGACCCAGTACTTC
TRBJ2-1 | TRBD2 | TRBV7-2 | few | CASSLVAGTSRTNEQFF | TGTGCCAGCAGCCTCGTCGCCGGGACTAGCAGGACAAATGAGCAGTTCTTC
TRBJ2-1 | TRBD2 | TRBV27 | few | CASSLKAGRMGNEQFF | TGTGCCAGCAGTTTGAAAGCGGGGAGAATGGGCAATGAGCAGTTCTTC
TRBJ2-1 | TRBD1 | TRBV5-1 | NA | CASSTKTGVWNGQFF | TGCGCCAGCAGCACCAAGACAGGGGTTTGGAATGGGCAGTTCTTC
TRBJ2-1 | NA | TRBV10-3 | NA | CAISDGGRETQFF | TGTGCCATCAGTGACGGGGGGCGAGAGACCCAGTTCTTC
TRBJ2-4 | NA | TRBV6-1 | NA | CASREVTIQYF | TGTGCCAGCAGGGAAGTTACCATTCAGTACTTC
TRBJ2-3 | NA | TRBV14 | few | CASSPWGRASDTQYF | TGTGCCAGCAGCCCATGGGGGCGGGCGTCCGATACGCAGTATTTT
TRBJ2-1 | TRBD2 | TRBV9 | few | CASSPRGAGGQRNEQFF | TGTGCCAGCAGCCCCCGGGGAGCGGGGGGGCAAAGGAATGAGCAGTTCTTC
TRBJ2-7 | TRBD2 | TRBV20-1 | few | CSASVLAGAGGSYEQYF | TGCAGTGCTAGTGTCCTAGCGGGAGCTGGTGGATCCTACGAGCAGTACTTC
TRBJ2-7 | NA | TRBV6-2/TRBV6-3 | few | CASTHGRGGYEQYF | TGTGCCAGCACCCACGGCCGCGGTGGGTACGAGCAGTACTTC
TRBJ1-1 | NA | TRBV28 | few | CASKWGGTNTEAFF | TGTGCCAGCAAATGGGGGGGCACAAACACTGAAGCTTTCTTT
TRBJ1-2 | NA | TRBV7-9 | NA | CASSPNGGRSFGYTF | TGTGCCAGCAGCCCCAATGGGGGGCGCAGTTTTGGCTACACCTTC
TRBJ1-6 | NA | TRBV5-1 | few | CASSLPGSPLHF | TGCGCCAGCAGCTTGCCCGGGTCACCCCTCCACTTT
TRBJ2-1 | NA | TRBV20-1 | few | CSASWQIANEQFF | TGCAGTGCTAGCTGGCAGATAGCCAATGAGCAGTTCTTC